The sequence of this TCR beta chain was determined in a study of shared clonotypes between healthy human individuals. Original methodology: ImmunoSEQ sequences covered only the junction and lacked quality scores; filtering therefore differed. Generated by immunoSEQ multiplex PCR, the TCRdb table keeps only in-frame clones and is missing some. That table gives V, J and clone size, and the DNA gave D and trimming. The sample carries over 2 million clones, roughly 94% recorded once. Naive CD8 cells, CD45RO-negative and positively selected for CCR7, excluded terminally differentiated effector memory CD45RA+ cells. The TCR sequence derives from a man between 18 and 35 years old in good health. Sequenced input: naive CD8+ T cells sorted from blood.

CDR3 residues: CASSYTGPSFNSPLHF. The DNA of the CDR3 is TGTGCCAGCAGCTATACCGGGCCCAGTTTCAATTCACCCCTCCACTTT. V is TRBV7-8 and J is TRBJ1-6; no definite D call. CDR3 size: 16 residues. The V gene's germline CDR1 is SGHVS and CDR2 FQNEAQ. The ends were cut back, 4 bases at V and 7 bases at J, with 17 bases in the middle.